Listed here is a single T cell receptor beta chain. The data belong to a study of cytomegalovirus exposure and HLA in healthy donors. In germline, CDR1 is SGHTA, CDR2 FQGNSA. Trimming at V came to 5 bases and at J to 4 bases, leaving 7 bases not matched to a gene. The CDR3 extends over 14 amino acids. Primers: 60 Vbeta forward and 13 Jbeta reverse. In the original processing: Approximately 9.9 million shared chains were among the approximately 76 million unique TCR beta chains that a later analysis counted. Profiled with immunoSEQ multiplex PCR; TCRdb holds only in-frame clones, not every one. The DNA gave D and trimming, while V, J and clone size come from that table. The profile shows about 150,000 clones, approximately 80% of them singletons.

Material: PBMCs. This receptor was taken from a male donor in good health and CMV-seropositive. The chain recombines TRBV7-2 with TRBJ1-1; 7 bases align to TRBD1. The CDR3 region is CASSTRGDVTEAFF. In DNA, the CDR3 is TGTGCCAGCAGCACCAGGGGGGACGTCACTGAAGCTTTCTTT.